This TCR beta chain was found in a study of T-cell reconstitution after alpha-beta-depleted transplantation in children. Study results and caveats: At one year after transplant, newly produced T cells mostly accounted for T-cell counts and diversity. Surviving recipient cells, namely T cells and thymic progenitors, were the source of high day-60 TCRbeta diversity in some patients. There were reportedly several hundred expanded graft clones from which alpha-beta T cells came about two months after transplant.

A word on this clonotype: Its matching antigen is unknown.

As it was prepared, the TCRbeta library received unique molecular identifiers. Each CDR3 protein is one row after TCRdb ran MiXCR on the PCR reads. The data contain hundreds of thousands of distinct CDR3 sequences, about 12% of them singletons. The receptor was derived from a girl aged 2 to 10 with congenital amegakaryocytic thrombocytopenia, due to receive a stem cell transplant. The sequences come from PBMCs, collected before TCRalphabeta/CD19-depleted stem cell transplant.

The CDR3 reads CSAHPSGGFTGELFF. In DNA, the CDR3 is TGCAGTGCTCATCCATCAGGGGGCTTCACCGGGGAGCTGTTTTTT. The V call is TRBV20-1, the J call TRBJ2-2; TRBD1 matches at 8 bases. Germline CDR1 and CDR2: DFQATT and SNEGSKA (reference sequence). V gave up 5 bases and J gave up 4 bases; unmatched junction bases: 9. The CDR3 loop spans 15 amino acids.